This TCR beta chain was recorded in a study of blood T cell repertoires in COVID-19. Study context: Material from acute and convalescent COVID-19 was sourced from the United States, Italy and Spain. In each case, the material was cDNA or gDNA derived from T cells, B-cell-depleted T cells, or PBMCs.

Per the germline V gene, CDR1 is MNHEY and CDR2 is SVGAGI. The trim removed 4 bases at V and 3 bases at J, leaving 5 bases unmatched. The CDR3 is 15 amino acids. How the authors handled the data: Reference gene primer amplification yielded estimated nucleated cell counts. TCRdb's table, derived via immunoSEQ multiplex PCR, lists solely in-frame clones and lacks some. The V and J calls and clone size were taken over from that table, and D and trimming were inferred from the DNA. The sample has about 140,000 clones, 75% to 80% seen once. This receptor was obtained from a woman aged 45-65 years with active or convalescent COVID-19. The chain joins TRBV6-5 to TRBJ1-1; TRBD1 matches at 10 bases. The sequencing sample was made of peripheral blood. CDR3 amino acids: CASSSRTGGDTEAFF. For the CDR3, the DNA is TGTGCCAGCAGTTCGAGGACAGGGGGGGACACTGAAGCTTTCTTT.